The 27 T cell receptor beta chains given below trace back to one sample, sequenced in a study of cytomegalovirus exposure and HLA in healthy donors (dated by TCRdb to 2016 to 2017). Libraries were built with the immunoSEQ multiplex PCR assay. The multiplex PCR relied on a mix of 60 forward primers for TCR Vbeta segments and 13 reverse primers for TCR Jbeta segments. TCRdb provides this immuneACCESS table in a form limited to in-frame rearrangements. Some clones are lacking; in checked studies, under half of them reflect an unresolved V gene, and why the rest are absent is not known. Here the sample has some 250,000 clones; about 86% occur a single time. The ten largest clones take up under 8% of the sample. Source material: PBMCs. The receptor set was obtained from a woman aged 60-75 years in good health and CMV-seropositive.

The chain combines TRBV11-3 with TRBJ1-1, with 8 bases that match TRBD1. The trim removed 5 bases at V and 8 bases at J, leaving 10 bases unmatched. The CDR3 spans 14 residues. Germline assignment: CDR1 SGHNT and CDR2 YENEEA. CDR3: CASSVGAGTGEAFF. The DNA of the CDR3 is TGTGCCAGCAGCGTAGGAGCCGGGACAGGCGAAGCTTTCTTT.

The chain employs TRBV5-4 and TRBJ1-2; a weak D match, TRBD1 (5 bases). Germline loops: CDR1 SGHNT, CDR2 YYREEE (reference sequence). With 0 bases removed from V and 4 bases from J, the gap between germline ends came to 10 bases. CDR3 size: 14 residues. The CDR3 region has the DNA TGTGCCAGCAGCTTGGAGCGCCAGGGCTATGGCTACACCTTC. It encodes CASSLERQGYGYTF.

The chain carries TRBV27 and TRBJ2-3, with 11 nucleotides matching TRBD1. Trimming cost V 3 bases and J 4 bases; bases outside gene matches: 6. The CDR3 sequence is 16 residues long. Per germline, CDR1 MNHEY and CDR2 SMNVEV (reference sequence). CDR3 coding DNA: TGTGCCAGCAGTTTCCCAGGACAGGGGGCGTCAGATACGCAGTATTTT. Amino acid sequence: CASSFPGQGASDTQYF.

The chain couples TRBV7-9 to TRBJ2-7; D perhaps matches TRBD2 (5 bases). Germline lookup yields CDR1 SEHNR and CDR2 FQNEAQ (reference sequence). The CDR3 extends over 16 amino acids. The V end lost 1 base, the J end lost 1 base, and 14 bases lay between the germline ends. CDR3 in DNA: TGTGCCAGCAGCTTAGTGATACGAGCGGTTTCCTACGAGCAGTACTTC. It encodes CASSLVIRAVSYEQYF.

V is TRBV27 and J is TRBJ2-5, with D maybe TRBD1 (6 bases). Trimming took 5 bases from V and 5 from J, leaving 18 bases between them. Germline V lookup: CDR1 MNHEY, CDR2 SMNVEV (reference sequence). This CDR3 comprises 15 residues. CDR3 region: CASSAGTSREETQYF. The DNA of the CDR3 is TGTGCCAGCAGTGCCGGGACATCAAGGGAGGAGACCCAGTACTTC.

In this sample, this clone turned up a few times. The gene calls are TRBV5-1 and TRBJ2-1, with 14 bases aligning to TRBD2. Germline V gives CDR1 SGHRS, CDR2 YFSETQ. The V segment lost 4 bases and the J segment 6 bases; nucleotides outside the gene matches: 3. This CDR3 is 15 amino acids long. CDR3 DNA sequence: TGCGCCAGCAGCCAAGGGACTAGCGGGGGCAATGAGCAGTTCTTC. Translating it yields CASSQGTSGGNEQFF.

The rearrangement links TRBV12-2 to TRBJ1-2; the table gives TRBD1 as D, unverified against the DNA. TRBV12-2 is an annotated pseudogene. The CDR3 totals 15 residues. The CDR3 region is CASRLDSKGSYGYTF. The CDR3 bases are TGTGCAAGTCGTCTGGACAGCAAGGGCTCCTATGGCTACACCTTC.

The chain carries TRBV7-9 and TRBJ2-6; D perhaps matches TRBD2 (5 bases). V lost 5 bases, J lost 4 bases, and 18 bases lay in between. Germline V lookup: CDR1 SEHNR, CDR2 FQNEAQ (reference sequence). The CDR3 sequence is 17 residues long. Here the CDR3 DNA reads TGTGCCAGCAGCCAACCGGGATCCCTCAAAGGGGCCAACGTCCTGACTTTC. Amino acid sequence: CASSQPGSLKGANVLTF.

The chain employs TRBV10-3 and TRBJ2-5; TRBD2 matches at 8 bases. Per germline, CDR1 ENHRY and CDR2 SYGVKD. The CDR3 spans 14 residues. Germline trimming cut 4 bases from V and 5 bases from J; bases unmatched to any gene: 6. CDR3 sequence reads: CAISVAGGSETQYF. CDR3 coding DNA: TGTGCCATCAGTGTTGCGGGAGGTAGTGAGACCCAGTACTTC.

This clone turned up a few times. The sample has other DNA sequences that encode this CDR3 too. The V call is TRBV5-1, the J call TRBJ1-1, with TRBD1 identical over 9 bases. Germline V gene sequence: CDR1 SGHRS, CDR2 YFSETQ. The CDR3 runs to 14 residues. After removal of 4 bases from V and 4 bases from J, the junction contained 5 bases not matched to a gene. CDR3 nucleotides: TGCGCCAGCAGCCTAGGACAGGGGAGCACTGAAGCTTTCTTT. Translated: CASSLGQGSTEAFF.

This clone is a singleton in its sample. The chain carries TRBV15 and TRBJ1-1; a possible D gene is TRBD1 (5 bases). Germline V gives CDR1 LNHNV, CDR2 YYDKDF (reference sequence). The CDR3 has 15 residues. Trimming stripped 2 bases from V and 0 bases from J, with 10 bases between. CDR3 nucleotides: TGTGCCACCAGCAGATCGACAGTTATGAACACTGAAGCTTTCTTT. This gives the protein CATSRSTVMNTEAFF. Full variable domain (rest looked up from reference TRBV15 and TRBJ1-1): DAMVIQNPRYQVTQFGKPVTLSCSQTLNHNVMYWYQQKSSQAPKLLFHYYDKDFNNEADTPDNFQSRRPNTSFCFLDIRSPGLGDTAMYLCATSRSTVMNTEAFFGQGTRLTVV.

The V and J genes are TRBV10-3 and TRBJ2-3; TRBD2 matches at 14 bases. The CDR3 spans 16 residues. V was clipped by 4 bases and J by 7 bases; unmatched bases: 7. Germline V lookup: CDR1 ENHRY, CDR2 SYGVKD. In DNA, the CDR3 is TGTGCCATCAGTGCCGCGGGACTAGCGGGAGCAAATACGCAGTATTTT. Its protein product is CAISAAGLAGANTQYF.

CDR3 residues: CASSSTVAGPTGELFF. The CDR3 DNA follows: TGCGCCAGCAGCTCGACCGTAGCGGGACCCACCGGGGAGCTGTTTTTT. V usage is TRBV5-1 and J usage is TRBJ2-2; TRBD2 matches at 8 bases. The germline V gene encodes CDR1 SGHRS and CDR2 YFSETQ. This CDR3 spans 16 amino acids. V gave up 3 bases and J gave up 4 bases; unmatched junction bases: 8.

CDR3 protein: CASSVGGGYQPQHF. The CDR3 bases are TGTGCCAGCAGCGTAGGAGGGGGTTATCAGCCCCAGCATTTT. This chain connects TRBV9 to TRBJ1-5, with D possibly being TRBD1 (6 bases). The CDR3 is 14 residues long. Germline loops: CDR1 SGDLS, CDR2 YYNGEE. The ends were cut back, 0 bases at V and 5 bases at J, with 9 bases in the middle.

This sequence joins TRBV7-9 and TRBJ2-1, with 7 bases lining up with TRBD2. Per the germline V gene, CDR1 is SEHNR and CDR2 is FQNEAQ (reference sequence). J gave up 12 bases and V 4 bases, and 12 bases lay outside the gene matches. This CDR3 has 14 amino acids. CDR3 amino acids: CASSSTDLAGWQFF. The CDR3 DNA reads TGTGCCAGCAGCTCGACCGATTTAGCGGGCTGGCAGTTCTTC.

The V gene is TRBV5-6, the J gene TRBJ2-7; 10 nucleotides match TRBD2. V trimming: 4 bases; J trimming: 4 bases; junction bases outside the gene matches: 11. The CDR3 length is 16 residues. CDR1 is SGHDT and CDR2 is YYEEEE in the germline V gene. The CDR3: CASSRHWTSGTYEQYF. DNA for the CDR3: TGTGCCAGCAGCCGCCATTGGACTAGCGGCACATACGAGCAGTACTTC.

In regard to this clone: The same CDR3 also results from other DNA sequences found in this sample. The rearrangement uses TRBV12-5 and TRBJ1-1; a possible D gene is TRBD1 (5 bases). Germline V gives CDR1 LGHNT, CDR2 FRNRAP. CDR3 size: 17 residues. Trimming took off 0 bases at V and 3 bases at J, with 17 bases between the two ends. CDR3 amino acids: CASGLVLRGRADTEAFF. CDR3 nucleotides: TGTGCTAGTGGTTTGGTACTTAGGGGCAGGGCGGACACTGAAGCTTTCTTT.

The rearrangement uses TRBV4-1 and TRBJ2-5, with 11 bases lining up with TRBD2. The CDR3 contains 16 residues. The ends lost 4 bases at V and 11 bases at J; junction bases unmatched: 15. The germline V gene has CDR1 MGHRA and CDR2 YSYEKL. The DNA of the CDR3 is TGCGCCAGCAGCCCGCGGGTGGTAGCGGGAGGGCTAGAGCAGTACTTC. Encoded protein: CASSPRVVAGGLEQYF.

J is TRBJ2-5 and V is TRBV19; D perhaps matches TRBD1 (5 bases). The CDR3 covers 13 residues. The germline CDR1 and CDR2 sequences are LNHDA and SQIVND (reference sequence). V was trimmed by 4 bases and J by 5 bases, leaving 11 bases between them. The CDR3 DNA sequence: TGTGCCAGTAGTAAGGGGCTCGGGGAGACCCAGTACTTC. Its translation is CASSKGLGETQYF.

This chain uses TRBV19 with TRBJ2-1, with 10 bases aligning to TRBD2. Trimming cost V 3 bases and J 4 bases; bases outside gene matches: 6. The germline V gene encodes CDR1 LNHDA and CDR2 SQIVND (reference sequence). This CDR3 contains 16 residues. The CDR3 DNA reads as TGTGCCAGTAGTATGATAACTAGCGGGGTTTACAATGAGCAGTTCTTC. Encoded protein: CASSMITSGVYNEQFF.

This clone was detected once. V and J are TRBV28 and TRBJ2-1, with D possibly TRBD2 on 6 matching bases. This CDR3 is built from 14 residues. The ends were cut back, 6 bases at V and 4 bases at J, with 13 bases in the middle. The germline V gene has CDR1 MDHEN and CDR2 SYDVKM. This CDR3 reads CASSRSGKYNEQFF. In nucleotides, the CDR3 is TGTGCCAGCAGCCGTAGCGGAAAGTACAATGAGCAGTTCTTC.

The rearrangement joins TRBV15 to TRBJ1-2, with D hard to call. Germline V CDR1 and CDR2: LNHNV, YYDKDF (reference sequence). This CDR3 has 13 residues. V was trimmed by 4 bases and J by 1 base, leaving 7 bases between them. The CDR3 nucleotides are TGTGCCACCAGCATCGCCGGTAACTATGGCTACACCTTC. It translates to CATSIAGNYGYTF.

The chain combines TRBV7-9 with TRBJ2-1; the match to TRBD2 covers 9 bases. The CDR3 runs to 14 residues. CDR1 is SEHNR and CDR2 is FQNEAQ in the germline V gene (reference sequence). Germline trimming cut 3 bases from V and 6 bases from J; bases unmatched to any gene: 3. CDR3 coding DNA: TGTGCCAGCAGCTTCGGCGGGAGGGCCAATGAGCAGTTCTTC. Its protein is CASSFGGRANEQFF.

This clone was picked up one time. V usage is TRBV4-1 and J usage is TRBJ2-2; TRBD1 might be the D (6 bases). V was trimmed by 4 bases and J by 5 bases, leaving 17 bases between them. Germline CDR1 reads MGHRA; CDR2 reads YSYEKL. The CDR3 covers 16 residues. Here the CDR3 reads CASSPPGQGSTGELFF. CDR3 nucleotides: TGCGCCAGCAGCCCCCCAGGGCAGGGGAGTACCGGGGAGCTGTTTTTT.

The V and J genes are TRBV28 and TRBJ1-1, with 9 bases identical to TRBD1. This CDR3 is built from 16 residues. Per the germline V gene, CDR1 is MDHEN and CDR2 is SYDVKM. J lost 7 bases, V lost 6 bases, and 15 bases had no gene match. The CDR3 sequence is CASRGIKDRGFNEAFF. Here the CDR3 DNA reads TGTGCCAGCAGGGGGATAAAGGACAGGGGTTTTAATGAAGCTTTCTTT.

V gene TRBV7-6 combines with J gene TRBJ2-6; 7 nucleotides match TRBD1. CDR1 is SGHVS, CDR2 FNYEAQ, per germline. This CDR3 spans 18 amino acids. J was trimmed by 4 bases and V by 1 base; bases with no gene match: 10. CDR3 nucleotide sequence: TGTGCCAGCAGCTTAGAGGGACCACAGGGGTCCGGGGCCAACGTCCTGACTTTC. Amino acid sequence: CASSLEGPQGSGANVLTF. Looking up the rest from reference TRBV7-6 and TRBJ2-6 gives the full variable domain: GAGVSQSPRYKVTKRGQDVALRCDPISGHVSLYWYRQALGQGPEFLTYFNYEAQQDKSGLPNDRFSAERPEGSISTLTIQRTEQRDSAMYRCASSLEGPQGSGANVLTFGAGSRLTVL.

The chain has TRBV6-6 and TRBJ2-2; 7 positions agree with TRBD1. J lost 5 bases, V lost 7 bases, and 10 bases had no gene match. The CDR3 loop spans 15 amino acids. Germline V CDR1 and CDR2: MNHNY, SVGAGI (reference sequence). The CDR3 spells CASKKDRSLTGELFF. In nucleotides, the CDR3 is TGTGCCAGCAAAAAGGACAGGTCTCTTACCGGGGAGCTGTTTTTT.